The TCR beta chain under discussion was sequenced for a study of T cells expressing NK-cell markers. In the study overall: Of eight sequenced donors, seven were HCMV-seropositive and one HCMV-seronegative.

Study-wide results and caveats: Clarity on HCMV specificity was lacking for the expanded NKG2C+ T cell clones. The CD3+CD56-NKG2C+ fraction was also led by these clonotypes in several donors. For about 6 donors, the dominant NKG2C+ clonotypes made up 1.0-7.0% of their CD8+ T cells.

Each CDR3 protein gets one entry in TCRdb, which reprocessed the 5' RACE reads and gives no DNA. The sample totals fewer than 550,000 distinct CDR3 sequences. Germline assignment: CDR1 ENHRY and CDR2 SYGVKD. The CDR3 runs 12 residues. On this clonotype itself: Its matching antigen is unknown.

What was sequenced was blood T cells: a sorted CD56 or NKG2C T cell subset, CD4+ or CD8+ T cells, or bulk PBMC T cells (not recorded which). This TCR came from a woman aged 50 to 60 in good health. The chain uses TRBV10-3 and TRBJ2-7. CDR3: CAIGGSSNEQYF.